The next 27 T cell receptor beta chains were all read from a single sample in a study of shared T cell receptors in the human thymus. Measured with immunoSEQ multiplex PCR; TCRdb has only the in-frame clones, and not every one. The repertoire includes about 730,000 clones, approximately 83% of them detected once, and over 0.008% sits in the top ten. These same records also appear under a second study, on human thymus T cells.

Sequencing was done on a sample of thymocytes. The receptors were gathered from a girl in the first two years of life with a congenital heart defect.

This sequence joins TRBV25-1 and TRBJ1-2, with 8 bases aligning to TRBD1. J lost 6 bases, V lost 2 bases, and 8 bases had no gene match. The CDR3 sequence is 15 residues long. Germline V gene data show CDR1 as MGHDK and CDR2 as SYGVNS. The CDR3 sequence is CASSEPGDRIDGYTF. CDR3 nucleotides: TGTGCCAGCAGTGAACCTGGGGACAGGATCGATGGCTACACCTTC.

The chain employs TRBV25-1 and TRBJ2-3; 11 bases align to TRBD2. V was clipped by 5 bases and J by 3 bases; unmatched bases: 7. CDR1 is MGHDK and CDR2 is SYGVNS in the germline V gene. The CDR3 length is 16 residues. CDR3 protein: CASSLALAGGTDTQYF. The CDR3 bases are TGTGCCAGCAGTCTTGCTCTAGCGGGGGGAACAGATACGCAGTATTTT.

The chain combines TRBV7-2 with TRBJ1-1, with TRBD1 as a possible D gene (5 bases). Trimming left V 5 bases short and J 8 bases short, with 21 bases between. This CDR3 has 15 amino acids. Germline CDR1 is SGHTA and CDR2 is FQGNSA. The CDR3 nucleotides read TGTGCCAGCAGCCCGGGGGGGGGTCTAATGGGGGAAGCTTTCTTT. Translated: CASSPGGGLMGEAFF.

This clone has more than one count but fewer than ten. The CDR3 loop reads CASSDGKNPLAGGKYSYNEQFF. DNA of the CDR3: TGTGCCAGCAGTGATGGAAAGAACCCACTAGCGGGGGGCAAATACTCCTACAATGAGCAGTTCTTC. V and J are TRBV2 and TRBJ2-1; 12 bases match TRBD2. The V and J ends lost 3 bases and 0 bases, in that order; junction bases with no gene match: 18. The CDR3 covers 22 residues. The germline V gene encodes CDR1 SNHLY and CDR2 FYNNEI.

This sequence joins TRBV28 and TRBJ1-1, with TRBD1 as a possible D gene (5 bases). The CDR3 is 15 residues long. Between the trimmed V and J ends, which lost 1 base and 3 bases, there was a span of 12 bases. Germline-derived CDR1 and CDR2 are MDHEN and SYDVKM. This CDR3 reads CASSLLGLRYTEAFF. The DNA for the CDR3 is TGTGCCAGCAGTTTATTGGGGCTACGTTACACTGAAGCTTTCTTT.

This chain uses TRBV19 with TRBJ2-4, with 9 bases fitting TRBD2. J gave up 0 bases and V 3 bases, and 9 bases lay outside the gene matches. This CDR3 region has 18 residues. Germline assignment: CDR1 LNHDA and CDR2 SQIVND (reference sequence). The CDR3 DNA is TGTGCCAGTAGTATTACCAGCGGGGGGATTCTAGCCAAAAACATTCAGTACTTC. This gives the protein CASSITSGGILAKNIQYF.

The chain employs TRBV7-3 and TRBJ2-1; 12 nucleotides agree with TRBD2. The CDR3 sequence is 17 residues long. Germline V gives CDR1 SGHTA, CDR2 FQGTGA. J was trimmed by 7 bases and V by 5 bases; bases with no gene match: 12. In DNA, the CDR3 is TGTGCCAGCAGCCCCCGTTCCGCTAGCGGGGGGGCAAATGAGCAGTTCTTC. This gives the protein CASSPRSASGGANEQFF.

The gene calls are TRBV4-3 and TRBJ1-5; the D is unclear. Between the trimmed V and J ends, which lost 0 bases and 3 bases, there was a span of 9 bases. This CDR3 has 15 amino acids. Per germline, CDR1 LGHNA and CDR2 YSLEER. In DNA, the CDR3 is TGCGCCAGCAGCCAAGATAGAGCGGACAATCAGCCCCAGCATTTT. Translation gives CASSQDRADNQPQHF.

The rearrangement uses TRBV28 and TRBJ1-3; D possibly corresponds to TRBD1 (5 bases). The CDR3 has 15 amino acids. V was cut by 3 bases and J by 0 bases, with 9 bases left in between. In germline, CDR1 is MDHEN, CDR2 SYDVKM. The CDR3 protein is CASSLGGGSGNTIYF. The CDR3 DNA reads TGTGCCAGCAGTTTGGGGGGGGGCTCTGGAAACACCATATATTTT.

The chain carries TRBV11-1 and TRBJ2-1; 12 bases match TRBD2. CDR3 length: 18 amino acids. V lost 1 base, J lost 6 bases, and 10 bases stayed unmatched. Per the germline V gene, CDR1 is SGHAT and CDR2 is FQDESV (reference sequence). The CDR3 nucleotides read TGTGCCAGCAGCTTAGGACTAGCGGGGGCGCTTCGCGCCAATGAGCAGTTCTTC. This encodes CASSLGLAGALRANEQFF.

The rearrangement joins TRBV27 to TRBJ2-6, with D perhaps TRBD1 (6 bases). The CDR3 is made up of 17 amino acids. The germline gives CDR1 MNHEY, CDR2 SMNVEV (reference sequence). Trimming removed 8 bases at V and 4 bases at J, with 21 bases between. Written as DNA, the CDR3 is TGTGCCAGCTTGGGAAGGGACACGCCCTCGGGGGCCAACGTCCTGACTTTC. Its translation is CASLGRDTPSGANVLTF.

This chain links TRBV7-9 with TRBJ1-1; D unresolved. CDR1 SEHNR and CDR2 FQNEAQ come from the germline V gene (reference sequence). The V gene lost 3 bases and the J gene lost 1 base, with 15 bases spanning the gap. This CDR3 is 16 amino acids long. CDR3 bases: TGTGCCAGCAGCTTGGGGAGGAGGAGGGCGAACACTGAAGCTTTCTTT. It is translated as CASSLGRRRANTEAFF.

The rearrangement joins TRBV11-2 to TRBJ2-5, with 13 nucleotides matching TRBD2. The germline V gene encodes CDR1 SGHAT and CDR2 FQNNGV. V lost 7 bases and J lost 2; bases outside the gene matches: 7. CDR3 length: 16 amino acids. CDR3 loop: CASTPLAGGPQETQYF. DNA for the CDR3: TGTGCCAGCACGCCACTAGCGGGGGGGCCGCAAGAGACCCAGTACTTC.

This clone was counted a single time. The genes are TRBV28 and TRBJ2-7, with D possibly TRBD1 on 6 matching bases. The CDR3 has 14 amino acids. Trimming took 10 bases from V and 1 from J, leaving 17 bases between them. CDR1 and CDR2 from the germline V gene are MDHEN and SYDVKM. The CDR3 spells CATTGTYPSYEQYF. Here the CDR3 DNA reads TGTGCCACTACCGGGACATATCCATCCTACGAGCAGTACTTC.

V gene TRBV14 combines with J gene TRBJ2-3; D remains unclear. CDR1 is SGHDN and CDR2 is FVKESK in the germline V gene. The CDR3 runs to 21 residues. Trimming stripped 0 bases from V and 0 bases from J, with 25 bases between. In nucleotides, the CDR3 is TGTGCCAGCAGCCAAGAGCGGCTCGCGAACCCCCACCCTGCCAGCACAGATACGCAGTATTTT. It encodes CASSQERLANPHPASTDTQYF. The complete variable domain, with remaining parts taken from reference TRBV14 and TRBJ2-3, reads EAGVTQFPSHSVIEKGQTVTLRCDPISGHDNLYWYRRVMGKEIKFLLHFVKESKQDESGMPNNRFLAERTGGTYSTLKVQPAELEDSGVYFCASSQERLANPHPASTDTQYFGPGTRLTVL.

The CDR3 nucleotides read TGTGCCAGCAGTCCAGGCCGGGAGCGGGGGGGCCGCGAGCAGTACTTC. Its translation: CASSPGRERGGREQYF. The chain joins TRBV7-2 to TRBJ2-7; TRBD2 matches 10 bases. V lost 6 bases, J lost 6 bases, and 14 bases stayed unmatched. The V gene's germline CDR1 is SGHTA and CDR2 FQGNSA. The CDR3 runs to 16 residues.

This chain uses TRBV2 with TRBJ2-1; 7 bases fit TRBD2. The germline CDR1 and CDR2 sequences are SNHLY and FYNNEI. Unmatched junction bases numbered 12, after V lost 4 bases and J lost 6 bases. This CDR3 has 16 residues. CDR3 protein: CASSVVRGLGVNEQFF. For the CDR3, the DNA is TGTGCCAGCAGTGTGGTGCGGGGGTTAGGGGTCAATGAGCAGTTCTTC.

The chain links TRBV10-3 to TRBJ2-2; D call uncertain. The CDR3 loop spans 13 amino acids. The V and J ends lost 3 bases and 5 bases respectively, with 7 bases between them. Germline V gene sequence: CDR1 ENHRY, CDR2 SYGVKD. CDR3 DNA sequence: TGTGCCATCAGTGAAACTGAAACCGGGGAGCTGTTTTTT. It specifies CAISETETGELFF.

The V and J genes are TRBV12-5 and TRBJ1-1, with a tentative D call TRBD1 (6 bases). CDR3 length: 12 residues. V was cut by 6 bases and J by 7 bases, with 12 bases left in between. The germline gives CDR1 LGHNT, CDR2 FRNRAP. CDR3 amino acids: CASGSGQNEAFF. Here the CDR3 DNA reads TGTGCTAGTGGAAGCGGACAGAATGAAGCTTTCTTT.

V and J are TRBV4-3 and TRBJ1-6; no clear D gene. CDR1 is LGHNA and CDR2 is YSLEER in the germline V gene. The CDR3 runs 17 residues. Between the trimmed V and J ends, which lost 0 bases and 9 bases, there was a span of 18 bases. CDR3 residues: CASSQDRRSRIPSPLHF. CDR3 DNA sequence: TGCGCCAGCAGCCAAGATCGTAGGTCCAGGATACCTTCACCCCTCCACTTT.

The chain links TRBV15 to TRBJ1-5, with 7 bases fitting TRBD1. Per germline, CDR1 LNHNV and CDR2 YYDKDF (reference sequence). This CDR3 is built from 16 residues. Trimming cost V 0 bases and J 5 bases; bases outside gene matches: 7. CDR3 sequence (DNA): TGTGCCACCAGCAGAGATTCGGGACAGATATATCAGCCCCAGCATTTT. Amino acids: CATSRDSGQIYQPQHF.

The CDR3 coding sequence is TGTGCCAGCAGCAACCCCGGACTAGCGGGGGGCGAAAGAAGCTCCTACGAGCAGTACTTC. This codes for CASSNPGLAGGERSSYEQYF. The V gene is TRBV4-2, the J gene TRBJ2-7; 14 bases are a match to TRBD2. The length of the CDR3 is 20 residues. With V trimmed by 5 bases and J by 0 bases, 15 bases remained unmatched. Germline CDR1 and CDR2: LGHNA and YNFKEQ.

This sequence joins TRBV6-1 and TRBJ1-2, with TRBD1 matching over 7 bases. The V gene's germline CDR1 is MNHNS and CDR2 SASEGT. The V segment lost 2 bases and the J segment 0 bases; nucleotides outside the gene matches: 9. The CDR3 has 17 residues. DNA for the CDR3: TGTGCCAGCAGTGAAACCACGACAGGGAGGACTAACTATGGCTACACCTTC. It codes for CASSETTTGRTNYGYTF.

The chain has TRBV7-6 and TRBJ2-7; D perhaps matches TRBD2 (5 bases). Trimming removed 5 bases at V and 3 bases at J, with 14 bases between. The CDR3 contains 14 residues. Germline CDR1 is SGHVS and CDR2 is FNYEAQ. The CDR3 region has the DNA TGTGCCAGCAGCCCAGCGGCAGCTCACTACGAGCAGTACTTC. It encodes CASSPAAAHYEQYF.

V usage is TRBV27 and J usage is TRBJ2-3, with 8 bases fitting TRBD2. The CDR3 runs to 15 residues. V dropped 3 bases and J dropped 2; count of bases not matched to a gene: 4. Germline V gene data show CDR1 as MNHEY and CDR2 as SMNVEV (reference sequence). CDR3 sequence reads: CASSFQAGVTDTQYF. Here the CDR3 DNA reads TGTGCCAGCAGTTTTCAAGCGGGGGTCACAGATACGCAGTATTTT.

The chain couples TRBV20-1 to TRBJ1-3; D is unresolved. Trimming removed 4 bases at V and 4 bases at J, with 5 bases between. The CDR3 runs 11 residues. CDR1 DFQATT and CDR2 SNEGSKA come from the germline V gene (reference sequence). This chain's CDR3 is CSATGGNTIYF. The CDR3 DNA sequence: TGCAGTGCTACGGGAGGAAACACCATATATTTT.

The chain is built from TRBV7-2 and TRBJ2-1; TRBD2 matches 9 bases. The CDR3 has 16 amino acids. V trimming: 5 bases; J trimming: 9 bases; junction bases outside the gene matches: 14. Germline lookup yields CDR1 SGHTA and CDR2 FQGNSA. CDR3 nucleotide sequence: TGTGCCAGCAGCGGTGGGCGGGGGGGCGGAGTTACTGAGCAGTTCTTC. It codes for CASSGGRGGGVTEQFF.